The 20 T cell receptor beta chains listed next were all sequenced from one sample in a study of shared clonotypes between healthy human individuals. The data were produced by immunoSEQ multiplex PCR, yet TCRdb's version contains in-frame clones alone and is incomplete. The table records about 1.1 million clones, 60% to 80% of them present only once. Sequenced material: memory CD4+ T cells from PBMCs. Subset: CD45RA-negative fraction. These receptors all come from a man aged 18 to 30 in good health. Some clones in this sample may be carry-over from other donors' samples.

Of note for this clone: The final CDR3 position lacks the conserved phenylalanine or tryptophan, pointing to a likely read error. The J gene is TRBJ2-6, the V gene TRBV9; D possibly matches TRBD1 or TRBD2 (5 bases each). CDR3 length: 18 residues. Germline V gene sequence: CDR1 SGDLS, CDR2 YYNGEE. V was shortened by 4 bases and J by 0 bases, with 17 bases between the two germline ends. The CDR3 loop reads CASSPIRDGISGANVLTS. The CDR3 region has the DNA TGTGCCAGCAGCCCCATTAGGGACGGCATCTCTGGGGCCAACGTCCTGACTTCC.

V is TRBV2 and J is TRBJ1-6, with a possible D match to TRBD1 (6 bases). Germline values: CDR1 SNHLY, CDR2 FYNNEI. Trimming pared 3 bases from V and 10 bases from J, leaving 10 bases between. This CDR3 has 13 residues. The CDR3 loop reads CASSDGGGSPLHF. CDR3 nucleotide sequence: TGTGCCAGCAGTGACGGGGGGGGCTCACCCCTCCACTTT.

The chain uses TRBV5-4 and TRBJ2-5, with a tentative D call TRBD1 (5 bases). The CDR3 is 15 amino acids. With 4 bases removed from V and 5 bases from J, the gap between germline ends came to 18 bases. In germline, CDR1 is SGHNT, CDR2 YYREEE (reference sequence). This CDR3 reads CASSTTQGSMETQYF. The CDR3, as DNA: TGTGCCAGCAGCACCACCCAGGGATCGATGGAGACCCAGTACTTC.

This rearrangement joins TRBV7-8 to TRBJ1-4; D perhaps matches TRBD1 (5 bases). Germline assignment: CDR1 SGHVS and CDR2 FQNEAQ. The CDR3 runs to 15 residues. V lost 5 bases and J lost 2, with 12 bases in between. CDR3 loop: CASSRRGYTNEKLFF. CDR3 coding DNA: TGTGCCAGCAGCCGTCGGGGGTATACTAATGAAAAACTGTTTTTT.

The chain couples TRBV7-2 to TRBJ2-4; D gene unclear. Germline V lookup: CDR1 SGHTA, CDR2 FQGNSA. With 1 base removed from V and 5 bases from J, the gap between germline ends came to 9 bases. The CDR3 spans 14 residues. The CDR3 reads CASSLGRTENIQYF. CDR3 nucleotides: TGTGCCAGCAGCTTAGGACGGACGGAAAACATTCAGTACTTC.

V and J are TRBV4-1 and TRBJ2-3, with TRBD2 matching 15 bases. The CDR3 consists of 17 residues. Per germline, CDR1 MGHRA and CDR2 YSYEKL. Trimming cost V 4 bases and J 0 bases; bases outside gene matches: 2. The CDR3 spells CASSLGTSGRSTDTQYF. As DNA, the CDR3 is TGCGCCAGCAGCCTTGGGACTAGCGGGAGGAGCACAGATACGCAGTATTTT.

As to this clone: With a much larger clone just one base away, this may be a read error. Other DNA variants within this sample encode the same CDR3. The V gene is TRBV5-8, the J gene TRBJ1-5; D not certain. Trimming removed 0 bases at V and 1 base at J, with 8 bases between. The length of the CDR3 is 15 residues. Per germline, CDR1 SGHTS and CDR2 YDEGEE. DNA of the CDR3: TGTGCCAGCAGCTTGGGGACCAGGAGCAATCAGCCCCAGCATTTT. Its translation is CASSLGTRSNQPQHF.

The V call is TRBV5-8, the J call TRBJ1-5, with 7 nucleotides matching TRBD1. Germline V gives CDR1 SGHTS, CDR2 YDEGEE. V shed 2 bases, J shed 7 bases, and the junction held 9 bases outside the gene matches. This CDR3 spans 15 amino acids. CDR3 sequence: CASSFYRQGRQPQHF. In nucleotides, the CDR3 is TGTGCCAGCAGCTTTTACCGACAGGGACGGCAGCCCCAGCATTTT.

The chain has TRBV7-9 and TRBJ1-5, with D maybe TRBD1 (5 bases). Per germline, CDR1 SEHNR and CDR2 FQNEAQ (reference sequence). Trimming pared 7 bases from V and 1 base from J, leaving 11 bases between. The CDR3 consists of 14 residues. In DNA form, the CDR3 reads TGTGCCAGCACCCCTCGACAGAGCAATCAGCCCCAGCATTTT. The encoded protein is CASTPRQSNQPQHF.

The rearrangement joins TRBV6-5 to TRBJ2-3; D is uncertain. The CDR3 is made up of 15 amino acids. V lost 5 bases and J 6 bases, leaving 18 bases between the germline ends. The germline V gene has CDR1 MNHEY and CDR2 SVGAGI. CDR3 region: CASSLRSGREDTQYF. The CDR3 coding sequence is TGTGCCAGCAGTCTCCGGTCAGGCCGTGAGGATACGCAGTATTTT.

V usage is TRBV2 and J usage is TRBJ1-2; the match to TRBD1 covers 7 bases. Germline values: CDR1 SNHLY, CDR2 FYNNEI. Losses at the gene ends were 6 bases for V and 12 bases for J; bases not matched to a gene: 13. The CDR3 totals 13 residues. This chain's CDR3 is CASSTGVMALDTF. CDR3 nucleotide sequence: TGTGCCAGCAGCACAGGGGTAATGGCTTTGGACACCTTC.

The V and J genes are TRBV2 and TRBJ2-4; tentatively, D is TRBD1 (5 bases). The germline gives CDR1 SNHLY, CDR2 FYNNEI. Trimming shortened V by 1 base and J by 8 bases, and 9 bases separated the two germline ends. The CDR3 is made up of 13 amino acids. For the CDR3, the DNA is TGTGCCAGCAGTGAAGGGGGCTCGGACATTCAGTACTTC. Translated, it gives CASSEGGSDIQYF.

This clone was counted once. The V and J genes are TRBV27 and TRBJ2-7; D may match TRBD1 or TRBD2 (6 bases each). V dropped 2 bases and J dropped 6 bases, with 20 bases sitting between them. This CDR3 has 16 residues. The germline CDR1 and CDR2 sequences are MNHEY and SMNVEV (reference sequence). The CDR3 nucleotides read TGTGCCAGCAGTTTAGGGGGCTCCGGGGGATCTCGCGAGCAGTACTTC. Encoded protein: CASSLGGSGGSREQYF.

In DNA form, the CDR3 reads TGTGCCAGCAGCCAACTACCGTCAGAGTTCGACTATGGCTACACCTTC. Protein product: CASSQLPSEFDYGYTF. V and J are TRBV14 and TRBJ1-2; no clear D gene. Germline assignment: CDR1 SGHDN and CDR2 FVKESK. Trimming removed 2 bases from V and 3 bases from J, with 16 bases in between. This CDR3 has 16 residues.

This chain connects TRBV5-5 to TRBJ1-2, with D perhaps matching TRBD1 (6 bases). Trimming left V 2 bases short and J 5 bases short, with 16 bases between. CDR1 and CDR2 from the germline V gene are SGHKS and YYEKEE (reference sequence). CDR3 length: 15 amino acids. The CDR3 sequence is CASSFYWTEAYGYTF. The CDR3 coding sequence is TGTGCCAGCAGCTTTTATTGGACAGAAGCTTATGGCTACACCTTC.

The J gene is TRBJ2-1, the V gene TRBV19; tentatively, D is TRBD1 (6 bases). CDR3 length: 15 residues. CDR1 LNHDA and CDR2 SQIVND come from the germline V gene (reference sequence). V lost 1 base and J 7 bases, leaving 14 bases between the germline ends. CDR3: CASSIGQGLKNEQFF. CDR3 DNA sequence: TGTGCCAGTAGTATAGGGCAGGGGTTGAAGAATGAGCAGTTCTTC. The complete variable domain, with remaining parts taken from reference TRBV19 and TRBJ2-1, reads DGGITQSPKYLFRKEGQNVTLSCEQNLNHDAMYWYRQDPGQGLRLIYYSQIVNDFQKGDIAEGYSVSREKKESFPLTVTSAQKNPTAFYLCASSIGQGLKNEQFFGPGTRLTVL.

This chain connects TRBV11-2 to TRBJ2-7; 9 nucleotides line up with TRBD2. The V gene end was trimmed by 0 bases and the J gene end by 4 bases; junction bases not matched to a gene: 16. The CDR3 sequence is 19 residues long. Germline CDR1 and CDR2: SGHAT and FQNNGV. CDR3 coding DNA: TGTGCCAGCAGCTTAGATTACCGGAGAACTAGCGGGCTCTGGTACGAGCAGTACTTC. Its protein product is CASSLDYRRTSGLWYEQYF.

The chain recombines TRBV29-1 with TRBJ2-7; a weak D match, TRBD1 (6 bases). Germline V gene sequence: CDR1 SQVTM, CDR2 ANQGSEA. Trimming took off 3 bases at V and 5 bases at J, with 11 bases between the two ends. This CDR3 spans 12 amino acids. The CDR3 DNA sequence: TGCAGCGTTGACAGGGGAGCGCACGAGCAGTACTTC. Its protein is CSVDRGAHEQYF.

V gene TRBV9 combines with J gene TRBJ2-5; D tentatively fits TRBD1 or TRBD2 (5 bases each). The length of the CDR3 is 14 residues. The germline CDR1 and CDR2 sequences are SGDLS and YYNGEE. Trimming took off 0 bases at V and 5 bases at J, with 11 bases between the two ends. The CDR3: CASSVDRGRETQYF. The CDR3 DNA is TGTGCCAGCAGCGTAGACCGGGGCCGGGAGACCCAGTACTTC.

The gene calls are TRBV10-2 and TRBJ2-7, with D possibly TRBD2 on 7 matching bases. This CDR3 spans 13 amino acids. Germline V lookup: CDR1 WSHSY, CDR2 SAAADI. The V end lost 2 bases, the J end lost 9 bases, and 14 bases lay between the germline ends. In nucleotides, the CDR3 is TGCGCCAGCAGTGAGCGGGGGGCCGCCGGGCAGTACTTC. Translated: CASSERGAAGQYF.